This TCR beta chain was found in a study of graft-versus-host responses after intestinal transplantation. In this sample, this clone turned up once. Sequencing was performed with immunoSEQ multiplex PCR; in TCRdb, only in-frame clones are kept and a portion is missing. Of some 8,300 clones listed, approximately 90% are singletons. The CDR3 is 11 residues long. The germline V and J ends were trimmed by 4 bases and 6 bases, with 8 bases remaining between them. Germline loops: CDR1 SGHRS, CDR2 YFSETQ. Sequencing used PBMCs, obtained 30 to 31 days after intestinal transplant. This TCR was sampled from a human patient who received an intestinal transplant, so some T cells may come from the graft donor. V gene TRBV5-1 combines with J gene TRBJ2-7, with a tentative D call TRBD2 (6 bases). CDR3 region: CASSGGSEQYF. The CDR3 bases are TGCGCCAGCAGCGGGGGGAGCGAGCAGTACTTC.